This T cell receptor beta chain was sequenced during a study of a mutant IDH1 vaccine in newly diagnosed glioma. As for the study in general: Most patients had radiochemotherapy with temozolomide before enrollment; others had one alone. General observations from the study: Pseudoprogression seemed unlinked to shifts in top peripheral T cell clonotypes.

Some clones are missing from TCRdb's copy, which holds only in-frame ones; the method was immunoSEQ multiplex PCR. This sample carries 60,000 to 65,000 clones, 84% of them seen once, and the ten largest clones take 4% to 5%. In regard to this clone: The antigen remains undetermined.

As to time point: week 35, safety follow-up. In every dose of vaccine, 300 ug of mutant IDH1 20-mer peptide was given alongside topical imiquimod. Patients came in for eight vaccinations, in weeks 1, 3, 5, 7, 11, 15, 19 and 23. The donors had new WHO grade 3 or 4 astrocytomas; these were IDH1-mutant and ATRX-lost. Germline loops: CDR1 LGHNA, CDR2 YNFKEQ. CDR3 length: 16 amino acids. V gave up 4 bases and J gave up 4 bases; unmatched junction bases: 5. The source was PBMCs, collected from a glioma patient whose treatment included an IDH1 peptide vaccine. The J gene is TRBJ2-2, the V gene TRBV4-2; TRBD2 matches at 11 bases. This TCR was recovered from a young man with glioma. The CDR3, as DNA: TGTGCCAGCAGCCCCCTAGCGGGGGGAGGCACCGGGGAGCTGTTTTTT. This translates into CASSPLAGGGTGELFF.